Detailed here is one TCR beta chain. This sample stems from a study of Ad26.COV2.S vaccination and SARS-CoV-2 variants. Here immunoSEQ multiplex PCR was the method, and the copy in TCRdb shows in-frame clones only, minus some. Among approximately 410,000 clones listed, roughly 90% were seen once. Treatment: about 20 received Ad26.COV2.S at low or high dose, single or two shots; several received placebo; per-sample allocation not given. Samples came from day 63 after the first vaccine or placebo injection. Germline V gene data show CDR1 as ENHRY and CDR2 as SYGVKD. The CDR3 consists of 15 residues. Trimming removed 6 bases from V and 2 bases from J; junction bases left unmatched: 4.

This receptor was taken from a person between 18 and 60 years old who received the Ad26.COV2.S COVID-19 vaccine or a placebo. The sequences come from peripheral blood, collected in a trial of Ad26.COV2.S vaccine versus placebo. The gene calls are TRBV10-3 and TRBJ1-5; 10 positions agree with TRBD1. The CDR3 loop is CAIRGTGAGNQPQHF. The CDR3 DNA reads as TGTGCCATCAGGGGGACAGGGGCCGGCAATCAGCCCCAGCATTTT.